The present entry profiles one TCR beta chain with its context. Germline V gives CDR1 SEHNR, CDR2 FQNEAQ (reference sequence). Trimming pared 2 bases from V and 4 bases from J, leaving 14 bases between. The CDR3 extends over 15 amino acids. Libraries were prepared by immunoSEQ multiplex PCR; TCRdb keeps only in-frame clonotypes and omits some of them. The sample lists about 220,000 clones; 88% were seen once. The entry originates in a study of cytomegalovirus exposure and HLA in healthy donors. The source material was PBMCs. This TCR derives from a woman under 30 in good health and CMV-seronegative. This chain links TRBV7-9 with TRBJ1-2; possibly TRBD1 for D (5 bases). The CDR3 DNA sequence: TGTGCCAGCAGCTTAATGAACTCTCAGGGCTATGGCTACACCTTC. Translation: CASSLMNSQGYGYTF. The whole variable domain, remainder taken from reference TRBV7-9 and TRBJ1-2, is DTGVSQNPRHKITKRGQNVTFRCDPISEHNRLYWYRQTLGQGPEFLTYFQNEAQLEKSRLLSDRFSAERPKGSFSTLEIQRTEQGDSAMYLCASSLMNSQGYGYTFGSGTRLTVV.